The 30 T cell receptor beta chains below come from one sample, sequenced in a study of tumor-infiltrating lymphocytes in primary liver carcinoma. A primer in the constant region served to generate TCR beta cDNA from approximately 500 ng of total RNA. Sequencing libraries for TCR beta derived from three nested multiplex PCR rounds that used slightly modified ARM-PCR. The first two PCR rounds used TRBV1-TRBV30 forward primers with a C-beta reverse primer, around 10 cycles each. MiXCR, run by TCRdb on the multiplex PCR reads, gives a single entry per CDR3 protein. The profile shows over 45,000 distinct CDR3 sequences, 60% to 85% of them singletons. DNA and RNA were both co-extracted from about 19-30 mg of bulk tissue that had not been sorted. The sequenced material came from liver tumor tissue from sampling region 5. Subset noted: tumor region T5, tumor centre. These receptors were collected from a man between 35 and 55 years old with primary liver carcinoma and hepatitis B virus infection.

Notes on this clonotype: Its ends do not fully match the called genes, so a read error is possible. J is TRBJ1-1 and V is TRBV6-2 or TRBV6-3, with D maybe TRBD1 (5 bases). CDR3 length: 13 amino acids. Germline values: CDR1 MNHEY, CDR2 SVGEGT. CDR3 nucleotide sequence: TGTGCCAGCAGCTGGGACCCGAACACTGAAACTTTCTTC. It is translated as CASSWDPNTETFF.

This clonotype was seen at least ten times. The genes are TRBV7-9 and TRBJ2-5; 11 bases align to TRBD1. The CDR3 contains 16 residues. V gave up 5 bases and J gave up 2 bases; unmatched junction bases: 7. The V gene's germline CDR1 is SEHNR and CDR2 FQNEAQ (reference sequence). CDR3 sequence reads: CASSKGDRGAQETQYF. CDR3 DNA sequence: TGTGCCAGCAGCAAAGGGGACAGGGGGGCTCAAGAGACCCAGTACTTC.

As to this clonotype: An end of the junction differs from the germline gene, which may be a read error. This chain uses TRBV11-1 with TRBJ2-3, with 7 nucleotides matching TRBD2. The CDR3 is made up of 16 amino acids. Germline V gene lookup returns CDR1 SGHAT and CDR2 FQDESV (reference sequence). This CDR3 reads CASSKGLAVSTYTQYF. The CDR3 coding sequence is TGTGCCAGCAGCAAGGGGCTAGCGGTCAGCACATATACGCAGTATTTT.

Points on this clonotype: A junction boundary mismatches the germline segment, possibly from a read error. The rearrangement joins TRBV14 to TRBJ1-2, with 7 bases fitting TRBD1. CDR3 length: 14 residues. CDR1 and CDR2 (germline): SGHDN, FVKESK. The CDR3 loop reads CVSNQYGTASPLTF. The DNA for the CDR3 is TGTGTCAGCAACCAATATGGGACAGCCTCCCCCCTCACCTTC.

The chain joins TRBV11-2 to TRBJ2-1; perhaps D is TRBD1 or TRBD2 (5 bases each). This CDR3 has 13 residues. In germline, CDR1 is SGHAT, CDR2 FQNNGV. The chain's CDR3 is CDSSLDVGEGRFF. The CDR3 bases are TGTGACAGTAGCTTAGATGTGGGGGAAGGGCGGTTCTTC.

The chain combines TRBV5-4 with TRBJ2-5; D perhaps matches TRBD1 (5 bases). The CDR3 is 15 residues long. Germline V gene data show CDR1 as SGHNT and CDR2 as YYREEE (reference sequence). Between the trimmed V and J ends, which lost 0 bases and 7 bases, there was a span of 16 bases. CDR3 protein: CASSLGMGLGGTQYF. The CDR3 coding sequence is TGTGCCAGCAGCTTGGGCATGGGGCTAGGTGGGACCCAGTACTTC.

The J gene is TRBJ2-1, the V gene TRBV7-9, with 9 positions matching TRBD1. This CDR3 region has 17 residues. V shed 5 bases and J 4 bases; nucleotides not matched to a gene: 12. Looked up from germline, CDR1 is SEHNR and CDR2 is FQNEAQ (reference sequence). The CDR3 loop reads CASSPGQGTSRYNEQFF. In nucleotides, the CDR3 is TGTGCCAGCAGCCCCGGACAGGGGACCTCAAGGTACAATGAGCAGTTCTTC.

V and J are TRBV11-2 and TRBJ2-3; 8 bases line up with TRBD2. V was clipped by 5 bases and J by 14 bases; unmatched bases: 21. Germline V gene lookup returns CDR1 SGHAT and CDR2 FQNNGV. The CDR3 spans 16 residues. In DNA form, the CDR3 reads TGTGCCAGCAGCGAGGGACTAGTGGGAGTCACAGATACACGGTATTTT. It encodes CASSEGLVGVTDTRYF.

This clonotype was seen just once. At one of its ends the junction is not consistent with the germline gene, which may arise from a read error. CDR3 loop: CASSHAYRDGDQETQYF. The CDR3 coding sequence is TGTGCCAGCAGCCACGCATACCGGGACGGCGACCAAGAGACCCAGTATTTC. The chain recombines TRBV6-6 with TRBJ2-5, with D perhaps being TRBD1 or TRBD2 (5 bases each). The germline V gene has CDR1 MNHNY and CDR2 SVGAGI (reference sequence). The CDR3 sequence is 17 residues long.

As for this clonotype: Its ends do not fully match the called genes, so a read error is possible. In DNA form, the CDR3 reads TGTACCAGCAGTTATGTCGGGGATGAGCAGTTCTTC. It is translated as CTSSYVGDEQFF. The chain employs TRBV6-5 and TRBJ2-1; D possibly corresponds to TRBD2 (5 bases). Germline CDR1 reads MNHEY; CDR2 reads SVGAGI. The CDR3 covers 12 residues.

This clonotype came up many times. The chain carries TRBV12-3 or TRBV12-4 and TRBJ2-2; unclear D gene. The CDR3 contains 14 residues. Trimming removed 7 bases from V and 1 base from J, with 10 bases in between. The CDR3 is CASIESENTGELFF. CDR3 DNA sequence: TGTGCCAGCATCGAGTCAGAGAACACCGGGGAGCTGTTTTTT.

Regarding this clonotype: A read error may explain this, as a much larger clone is one base away. The V and J genes are TRBV5-1 and TRBJ2-3; D may match TRBD1 or TRBD2 (6 bases each). CDR1 and CDR2 (germline): SGHRS, YFSETQ. The length of the CDR3 is 16 residues. CDR3 sequence reads: CANSPKGGLSTDTQYF. The CDR3 bases are TGCGCCAACAGCCCAAAAGGGGGGCTCAGCACAGATACGCAGTATTTT.

V and J are TRBV10-3 and TRBJ2-6; D could derive from TRBD1 or TRBD2 (5 bases each). Trimming left V 6 bases short and J 0 bases short, with 12 bases between. In germline, CDR1 is ENHRY, CDR2 SYGVKD. The CDR3 has 16 amino acids. The CDR3: CAISHGTPSGANVLTF. CDR3 bases: TGTGCCATCAGCCATGGGACCCCCTCTGGGGCCAACGTCCTGACTTTC.

This clonotype has only one observation. One end of the junction is discordant with germline, which a read error may explain. This chain joins TRBV28 and TRBJ1-1; D may be TRBD1 (5 bases). CDR1 and CDR2 (germline): MDHEN, SYDVKM. CDR3 size: 19 residues. CDR3 sequence reads: CAGSSSLISGLNPNTEAFF. CDR3 sequence (DNA): TGTGCCGGCAGTTCCTCTCTTATATCGGGGCTTAACCCGAACACTGAAGCTTTCTTT. The whole variable domain, remainder taken from reference TRBV28 and TRBJ1-1, is DVKVTQSSRYLVKRTGEKVFLECVQDMDHENMFWYRQDPGLGLRLIYFSYDVKMKEKGDIPEGYSVSREKKERFSLILESASTNQTSMYLCAGSSSLISGLNPNTEAFFGQGTRLTVV.

A word on this clonotype: Germline and junction disagree at one end, which may indicate a read error. This rearrangement joins TRBV6-5 to TRBJ2-7; D might be TRBD2 (5 bases). Germline V gene lookup returns CDR1 MNHEY and CDR2 SVGAGI. The CDR3 is made up of 13 amino acids. The CDR3 protein is CPSNSKGRTEQYF. CDR3 sequence (DNA): TGTCCCAGCAATTCGAAAGGGAGAACCGAGCAGTACTTC.

In regard to this clonotype: This is likely a read error, given that the CDR3 carries no conserved phenylalanine or tryptophan at its end. The chain combines TRBV24-1 with TRBJ2-1, with D unclear. There are 12 residues in the CDR3. Germline V gene lookup returns CDR1 KGHDR and CDR2 SFDVKD. Trimming pared 2 bases from V and 4 bases from J, leaving 2 bases between. The CDR3 region is CATSDSYNEQFL. For the CDR3, the DNA is TGTGCCACCAGTGATTCTTACAATGAGCAGTTCCTC.

The table lists this clonotype with a count of one. Given the absence of the conserved phenylalanine or tryptophan at the CDR3 end, a read error is likely. This chain uses TRBV5-1 with TRBJ2-1; no reliable D call. The germline V gene has CDR1 SGHRS and CDR2 YFSETQ. The CDR3 loop spans 12 amino acids. The CDR3 DNA follows: TGCGCCACCAGCTTGGATTACAATGAGCAGTTCTCC. Protein sequence: CATSLDYNEQFS.

Details on this clonotype: The junction departs from the called germline gene at one end, perhaps through a read error. The V gene is TRBV5-1, the J gene TRBJ1-3, with a possible D match to TRBD1 (5 bases). The CDR3 totals 15 residues. CDR1 and CDR2 from the germline V gene are SGHRS and YFSETQ. CDR3 sequence reads: CASSLTPDSGSTICF. The CDR3 nucleotides read TGCGCCAGCAGCCTAACCCCCGACAGCGGAAGCACCATATGTTTT.

A remark on this clonotype: A read error may account for a junction end that differs from germline. This chain uses TRBV11-2 with TRBJ2-4; D may be TRBD1 or TRBD2 (5 bases each). Germline-derived CDR1 and CDR2 are SGHAT and FQNNGV. The CDR3 length is 16 residues. This CDR3 reads CVSSLDSGLSKNIQYF. The CDR3 nucleotides are TGTGTCAGCAGCTTAGACTCGGGGCTATCCAAAAACATTCAGTACTTC.

This chain connects TRBV11-2 to TRBJ2-1; the match to TRBD2 covers 14 bases. This CDR3 is 18 amino acids long. J gave up 3 bases and V 3 bases, and 7 bases lay outside the gene matches. Germline assignment: CDR1 SGHAT and CDR2 FQNNGV. The CDR3 DNA sequence: TGTGCCAGCAGCTTGGGATGGGGACTAGCGGGAGACTACAATGAGCAGTTCTTC. As protein: CASSLGWGLAGDYNEQFF.

The rearrangement links TRBV5-1 to TRBJ1-2; TRBD1 aligns across 7 bases. Germline-derived CDR1 and CDR2 are SGHRS and YFSETQ. This CDR3 has 15 amino acids. V gave up 7 bases and J gave up 3 bases; unmatched junction bases: 12. CDR3 nucleotides: TGCGCCAGCGGCTCGCAACACACAGGGGACTATGGCTACACCTTC. Protein sequence: CASGSQHTGDYGYTF.

The V gene is TRBV29-1, the J gene TRBJ1-5; tentatively, D is TRBD1 (5 bases). Trimming shortened V by 5 bases and J by 5 bases, and 16 bases separated the two germline ends. The CDR3 has 14 residues. The germline gives CDR1 SQVTM, CDR2 ANQGSEA. This CDR3 is CSVSPGTVDQPQHF. CDR3 coding DNA: TGCAGCGTTTCGCCCGGGACGGTGGATCAGCCCCAGCATTTT.

At least ten counts were recorded for this clonotype. The chain carries TRBV5-1 and TRBJ1-1; 11 bases line up with TRBD1. CDR1 SGHRS and CDR2 YFSETQ come from the germline V gene. CDR3 length equals 15 residues. Trimming at V came to 2 bases and at J to 4 bases, leaving 4 bases not matched to a gene. The CDR3: CASSFSGTGGTEAFF. The CDR3 bases are TGCGCCAGCAGCTTCTCCGGGACAGGGGGCACTGAAGCTTTCTTT.

Of note for this clonotype: Here the CDR3 omits its conserved ending phenylalanine or tryptophan, so a read error is the likely source. It is unclear where the CDR3 begins or ends on the DNA, so no DNA is shown, and the CDR3 is as TCRdb lists it. The chain employs TRBV30 and TRBJ1-1; the DNA was not compared with TRBD1, the D call given in the table. The CDR3 is 14 residues long, counting both termini. Per germline, CDR1 GTSNPN and CDR2 SVGIG (reference sequence). The CDR3 region is CAWSVGQGNTETFS.

This clonotype was detected many times. The gene calls are TRBV7-3 and TRBJ2-1; 8 bases are shared with TRBD2. The CDR3 consists of 15 residues. V shed 2 bases, J shed 0 bases, and the junction held 0 bases outside the gene matches. Looked up from germline, CDR1 is SGHTA and CDR2 is FQGTGA. DNA of the CDR3: TGTGCCAGCAGCTTACTAGCGGGCTCCTACAATGAGCAGTTCTTC. Amino acids: CASSLLAGSYNEQFF.

On this clonotype itself: Sequence at one end of the junction differs from germline and may be a read error. This chain links TRBV11-2 with TRBJ1-4, with D tentatively TRBD1 (6 bases). The length of the CDR3 is 14 residues. Germline CDR1 is SGHAT and CDR2 is FQNNGV. CDR3 sequence: CANSSGGPDEKLSF. Here the CDR3 DNA reads TGTGCCAACAGCTCTGGGGGCCCCGATGAAAAACTGTCTTTT.

Details on this clonotype: Sequence at one end of the junction differs from germline and may be a read error. V and J are TRBV5-4 and TRBJ2-5; weak D call: TRBD1 (6 bases). This CDR3 has 14 residues. Germline CDR1 SGHNT, CDR2 YYREEE (reference sequence). The CDR3 sequence is CASSQGGTAEAQYF. The CDR3 bases are TGTGCCAGCAGCCAAGGGGGAACGGCAGAGGCCCAGTACTTC.

V usage is TRBV11-2 and J usage is TRBJ2-7, with D perhaps matching TRBD1 (6 bases). V was clipped by 1 base and J by 4 bases, with 14 bases between them. CDR1 SGHAT and CDR2 FQNNGV come from the germline V gene. The CDR3 runs 15 residues. CDR3 in amino acids: CASSLGVDRSYEQYF. For the CDR3, the DNA is TGTGCCAGCAGCTTAGGAGTTGACAGGTCTTACGAGCAGTACTTC.

On this clonotype itself: With a much larger clone just one base away, this may be a read error. The conserved closing phenylalanine or tryptophan is absent in this CDR3, likely reflecting a read error. J is TRBJ2-1 and V is TRBV5-1, with D hard to call. From germline, CDR1 is SGHRS and CDR2 YFSETQ. The CDR3 totals 14 residues. V lost 2 bases and J 5 bases, leaving 11 bases between the germline ends. CDR3 protein: CASSFVSENNEQFS. CDR3 nucleotides: TGCGCCAGCAGCTTCGTCAGTGAGAACAATGAGCAGTTCTCC.

Turning to this clonotype: One junction end does not reproduce the germline sequence, and a read error may be involved. The V call is TRBV6-6, the J call TRBJ2-1, with D maybe TRBD2 (7 bases). Germline values: CDR1 MNHNY, CDR2 SVGAGI (reference sequence). CDR3 length: 19 residues. CDR3 sequence: CVSSYSQGRGSSGYNEQFF. The CDR3 coding sequence is TGTGTCAGCAGTTACTCGCAGGGGCGGGGGAGTAGCGGCTACAATGAGCAGTTCTTC.